A single sample gave rise to the 15 T cell receptor beta chains below, sequenced in a study of shared clonotypes between healthy human individuals. Sequencing used immunoSEQ multiplex PCR; TCRdb keeps in-frame clones, though not all of them. Here the sample spans under 1,100,000 clones, roughly 74% being singletons. The source material was memory CD4+ T cells from PBMCs. Subset here: CD45RA-negative fraction. Receptor source: a man aged 18 to 29 in good health. Some clones in this sample may be carry-over from other donors' samples.

J is TRBJ2-7 and V is TRBV21-1; the D segment call TRBD1 is taken from the table without a DNA check. TRBV21-1 is assigned pseudogene status. The CDR3 sequence is 14 residues long. The CDR3 sequence: CASTCPGQGYEQYF. The CDR3 DNA reads as TGTGCCAGCACCTGCCCGGGACAGGGGTACGAGCAGTACTTC.

The genes are TRBV2 and TRBJ2-3, with 9 bases aligning to TRBD2. This CDR3 is built from 18 residues. Germline lookup yields CDR1 SNHLY and CDR2 FYNNEI. Trimming at V came to 4 bases and at J to 0 bases, leaving 11 bases not matched to a gene. The CDR3 protein is CASSVGLAGRLSTDTQYF. The CDR3 nucleotides are TGTGCCAGCAGTGTAGGGCTAGCGGGAAGACTTAGCACAGATACGCAGTATTTT.

The chain joins TRBV29-1 to TRBJ2-3; D call uncertain. The CDR3 spans 13 residues. The germline gives CDR1 SQVTM, CDR2 ANQGSEA. V lost 2 bases and J lost 4, with 10 bases in between. CDR3: CSVERRGADTQYF. In DNA form, the CDR3 reads TGCAGCGTTGAACGACGTGGGGCAGATACGCAGTATTTT.

The genes are TRBV21-1 and TRBJ1-5; the listed D gene, TRBD1, was not tested against the DNA. TRBV21-1 is a pseudogene locus. The CDR3 sequence is 15 residues long. This chain's CDR3 is CASSKGDTPGQPQHF. CDR3 coding DNA: TGTGCCAGCAGCAAGGGGGACACCCCGGGTCAGCCCCAGCATTTT.

The V gene is TRBV11-2, the J gene TRBJ2-3; 7 bases match TRBD1. The junction had 3 bases not matched to a gene; V was cut back by 0 bases and J by 6 bases. This CDR3 spans 14 amino acids. Germline CDR1 reads SGHAT; CDR2 reads FQNNGV. The CDR3 loop reads CASSLERGQDTQYF. The CDR3 DNA sequence: TGTGCCAGCAGCTTAGAAAGGGGGCAGGATACGCAGTATTTT. Together with reference TRBV11-2 and TRBJ2-3, the CDR3 gives the full variable domain: EAGVAQSPRYKIIEKRQSVAFWCNPISGHATLYWYQQILGQGPKLLIQFQNNGVVDDSQLPKDRFSAERLKGVDSTLKIQPAKLEDSAVYLCASSLERGQDTQYFGPGTRLTVL.

The chain employs TRBV25-1 and TRBJ2-2; the D gene is possibly TRBD2 (6 bases). Germline V CDR1 and CDR2: MGHDK, SYGVNS. The CDR3 consists of 14 residues. The V and J ends lost 3 bases and 5 bases respectively, with 10 bases between them. The CDR3 spells CASSEDRETGELFF. CDR3 sequence (DNA): TGTGCCAGCAGTGAGGACCGGGAGACCGGGGAGCTGTTTTTT.

The chain employs TRBV2 and TRBJ2-6; D is unclear. Trimming cost V 3 bases and J 0 bases, with 3 bases left between them. This CDR3 is built from 14 residues. The germline V gene encodes CDR1 SNHLY and CDR2 FYNNEI. CDR3 loop: CASSDPSGANVLTF. The CDR3 region has the DNA TGTGCCAGCAGTGACCCCTCTGGGGCCAACGTCCTGACTTTC.

The rearrangement uses TRBV14 and TRBJ2-3; 9 bases map to TRBD2. CDR3 length: 16 amino acids. Germline assignment: CDR1 SGHDN and CDR2 FVKESK. V was clipped by 1 base and J by 4 bases; unmatched bases: 6. DNA for the CDR3: TGTGCCAGCAGCCAAGTCATAGCGGGAGTGGCAGATACGCAGTATTTT. Amino acids: CASSQVIAGVADTQYF.

Note on this clone: A much bigger clone sits one base away, suggesting this may be a read error. This sample includes further DNA sequences coding for the same CDR3. The chain has TRBV7-2 and TRBJ2-5; TRBD1 aligns across 8 bases. Germline loops: CDR1 SGHTA, CDR2 FQGNSA. V lost 3 bases, J lost 5 bases, and 2 bases stayed unmatched. The CDR3 has 13 residues. The CDR3: CASSLNRGETQYF. The DNA for the CDR3 is TGTGCCAGCAGCTTGAACAGGGGGGAGACCCAGTACTTC.

This clone was detected only once. The chain links TRBV18 to TRBJ2-7, with unresolved D. This CDR3 is built from 15 residues. Per the germline V gene, CDR1 is KGHSH and CDR2 is LQKENI. V lost 3 bases and J 4 bases, leaving 16 bases between the germline ends. The CDR3 here is CASSPDSSAAYEQYF. The CDR3 coding sequence is TGTGCCAGCTCACCCGACTCGTCCGCTGCTTACGAGCAGTACTTC.

The table lists this clone with many counts. The V gene is TRBV28, the J gene TRBJ1-5; maybe TRBD1 (5 bases). The germline V gene encodes CDR1 MDHEN and CDR2 SYDVKM. Trimming took 6 bases from V and 11 from J, leaving 11 bases between them. The CDR3 has 11 amino acids. CDR3 DNA: TGTGCCAGCAGGGGGACCAGAGCCCAGCATTTT. Amino acid sequence: CASRGTRAQHF.

The chain combines TRBV4-1 with TRBJ1-4; maybe TRBD1 (5 bases). The V end lost 4 bases, the J end lost 3 bases, and 12 bases lay between the germline ends. The CDR3 has 15 amino acids. CDR1 and CDR2 from the germline V gene are MGHRA and YSYEKL. The CDR3 region is CASSPRGRANEKLFF. CDR3 sequence (DNA): TGCGCCAGCAGCCCGCGGGGCAGGGCTAATGAAAAACTGTTTTTT.

In this sample, this clone turned up once. This may stem from a read error, because a much larger clone lies one nucleotide away. The chain combines TRBV7-3 with TRBJ2-2, with no clear D. Trimming left V 3 bases short and J 7 bases short, with 6 bases between. The CDR3 length is 12 residues. Germline assignment: CDR1 SGHTA and CDR2 FQGTGA. The CDR3 protein is CASSFDGGELFF. Here the CDR3 DNA reads TGTGCCAGCAGCTTTGACGGCGGGGAGCTGTTTTTT.

The V gene is TRBV5-1, the J gene TRBJ2-6; no clear D gene. The V end lost 6 bases, the J end lost 2 bases, and 9 bases lay between the germline ends. Germline V gene data show CDR1 as SGHRS and CDR2 as YFSETQ. The CDR3 has 14 amino acids. The CDR3 region has the DNA TGCGCCAGCACCCTCTCAGCTGGGGCCAACGTCCTGACTTTC. This gives the protein CASTLSAGANVLTF. Filled out from reference TRBV5-1 and TRBJ2-6, the complete variable domain reads KAGVTQTPRYLIKTRGQQVTLSCSPISGHRSVSWYQQTPGQGLQFLFEYFSETQRNKGNFPGRFSGRQFSNSRSEMNVSTLELGDSALYLCASTLSAGANVLTFGAGSRLTVL.

This rearrangement joins TRBV30 to TRBJ1-1; D gene uncertain. Trimming removed 8 bases from V and 0 bases from J, with 10 bases in between. Germline-derived CDR1 and CDR2 are GTSNPN and SVGIG (reference sequence). The CDR3 is 12 amino acids. The CDR3 loop is CAAGRVNTEAFF. For the CDR3, the DNA is TGTGCCGCCGGTAGAGTGAACACTGAAGCTTTCTTT.